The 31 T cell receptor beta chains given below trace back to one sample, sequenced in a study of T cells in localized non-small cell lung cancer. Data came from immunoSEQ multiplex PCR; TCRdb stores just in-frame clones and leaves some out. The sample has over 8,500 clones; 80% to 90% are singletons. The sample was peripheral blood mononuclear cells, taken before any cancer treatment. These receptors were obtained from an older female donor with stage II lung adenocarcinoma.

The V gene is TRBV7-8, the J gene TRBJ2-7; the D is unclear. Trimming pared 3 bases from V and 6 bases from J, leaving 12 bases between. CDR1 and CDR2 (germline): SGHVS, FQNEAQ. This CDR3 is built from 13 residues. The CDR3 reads CASSLMPRSEQYF. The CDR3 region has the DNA TGTGCCAGCAGCTTGATGCCTAGAAGCGAGCAGTACTTC.

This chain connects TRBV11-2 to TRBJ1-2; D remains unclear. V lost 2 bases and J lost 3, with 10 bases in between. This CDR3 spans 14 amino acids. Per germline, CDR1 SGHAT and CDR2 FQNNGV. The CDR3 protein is CASSLSDFDYGYTF. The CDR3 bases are TGTGCCAGCAGCTTAAGTGACTTCGACTATGGCTACACCTTC. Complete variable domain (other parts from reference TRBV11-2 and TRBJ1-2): EAGVAQSPRYKIIEKRQSVAFWCNPISGHATLYWYQQILGQGPKLLIQFQNNGVVDDSQLPKDRFSAERLKGVDSTLKIQPAKLEDSAVYLCASSLSDFDYGYTFGSGTRLTVV.

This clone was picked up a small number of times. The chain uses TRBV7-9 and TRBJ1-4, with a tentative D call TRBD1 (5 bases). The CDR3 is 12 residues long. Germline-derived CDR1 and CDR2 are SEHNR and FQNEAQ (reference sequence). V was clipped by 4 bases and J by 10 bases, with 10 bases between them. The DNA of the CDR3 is TGTGCCAGCAGCTACTTCGGGGGAAAACTGTTTTTT. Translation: CASSYFGGKLFF.

The CDR3: CASSPDGKWGTEAFF. In DNA, the CDR3 is TGTGCCAGCAGCCCCGACGGGAAGTGGGGGACTGAAGCTTTCTTT. This chain connects TRBV11-2 to TRBJ1-1; a possible D gene is TRBD1 (5 bases). Trimming cost V 5 bases and J 5 bases, with 18 bases left between them. Germline V lookup: CDR1 SGHAT, CDR2 FQNNGV. The CDR3 has 15 residues.

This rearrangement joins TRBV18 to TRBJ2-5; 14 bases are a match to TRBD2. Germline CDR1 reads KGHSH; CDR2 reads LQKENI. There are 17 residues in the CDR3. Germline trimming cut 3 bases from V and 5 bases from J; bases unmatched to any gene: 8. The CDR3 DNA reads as TGTGCCAGCTCACCCGGGACTAGCGGGAGTAGGGCGGAGACCCAGTACTTC. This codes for CASSPGTSGSRAETQYF.

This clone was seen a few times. CDR3 in DNA: TGCGCCAGCAGCTTTAACTACAATGAGCAGTTCTTC. Its protein is CASSFNYNEQFF. V is TRBV5-1 and J is TRBJ2-1, with unresolved D. Trimming stripped 2 bases from V and 3 bases from J, with 3 bases between. CDR3 length equals 12 residues. The germline gives CDR1 SGHRS, CDR2 YFSETQ.

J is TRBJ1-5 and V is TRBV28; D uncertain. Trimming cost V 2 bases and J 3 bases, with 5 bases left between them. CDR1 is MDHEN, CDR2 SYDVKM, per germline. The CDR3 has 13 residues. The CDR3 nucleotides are TGTGCCAGCAGTTTACTGAACAATCAGCCCCAGCATTTT. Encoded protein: CASSLLNNQPQHF.

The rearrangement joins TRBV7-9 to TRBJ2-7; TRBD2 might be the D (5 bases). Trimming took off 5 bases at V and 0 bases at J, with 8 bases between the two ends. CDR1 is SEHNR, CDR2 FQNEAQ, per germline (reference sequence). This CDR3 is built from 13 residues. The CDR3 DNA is TGTGCCAGCAGCACCCGGGACTCCTACGAGCAGTACTTC. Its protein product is CASSTRDSYEQYF.

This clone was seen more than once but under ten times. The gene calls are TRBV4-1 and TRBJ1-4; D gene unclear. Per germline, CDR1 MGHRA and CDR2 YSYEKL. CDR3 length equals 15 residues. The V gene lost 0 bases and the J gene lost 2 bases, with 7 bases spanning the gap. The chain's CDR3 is CASSQDLNTNEKLFF. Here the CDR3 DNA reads TGCGCCAGCAGCCAAGATCTGAACACTAATGAAAAACTGTTTTTT.

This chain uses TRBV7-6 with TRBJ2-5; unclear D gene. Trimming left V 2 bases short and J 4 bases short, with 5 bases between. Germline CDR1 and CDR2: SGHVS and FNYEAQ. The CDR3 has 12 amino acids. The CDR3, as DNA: TGTGCCAGCAGCTTAATAAGAGAGACCCAGTACTTC. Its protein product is CASSLIRETQYF.

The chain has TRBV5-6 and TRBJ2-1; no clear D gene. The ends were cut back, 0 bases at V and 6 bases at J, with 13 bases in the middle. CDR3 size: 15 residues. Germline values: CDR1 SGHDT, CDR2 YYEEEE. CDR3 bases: TGTGCCAGCAGCTTGGGGGGTGTGATCGGCAATGAGCAGTTCTTC. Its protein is CASSLGGVIGNEQFF.

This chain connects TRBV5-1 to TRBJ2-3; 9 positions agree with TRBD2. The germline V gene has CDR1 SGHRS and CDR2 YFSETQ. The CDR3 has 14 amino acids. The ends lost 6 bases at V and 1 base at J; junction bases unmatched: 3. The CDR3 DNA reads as TGCGCCAGCAAAGCGGGAGGCGGCACAGATACGCAGTATTTT. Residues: CASKAGGGTDTQYF.

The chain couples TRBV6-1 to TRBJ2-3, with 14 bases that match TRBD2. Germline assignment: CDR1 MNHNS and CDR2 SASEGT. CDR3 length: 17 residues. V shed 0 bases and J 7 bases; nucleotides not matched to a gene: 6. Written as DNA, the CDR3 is TGTGCCAGCAGTGAAGCCGGGACTAGCGGGAGTAGTAATACGCAGTATTTT. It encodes CASSEAGTSGSSNTQYF.

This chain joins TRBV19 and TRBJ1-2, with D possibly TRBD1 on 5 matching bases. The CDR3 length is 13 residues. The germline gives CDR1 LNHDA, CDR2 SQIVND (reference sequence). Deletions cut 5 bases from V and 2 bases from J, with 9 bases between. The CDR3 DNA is TGTGCCAGTAGTTTCAGGGCAAACTATGGCTACACCTTC. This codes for CASSFRANYGYTF.

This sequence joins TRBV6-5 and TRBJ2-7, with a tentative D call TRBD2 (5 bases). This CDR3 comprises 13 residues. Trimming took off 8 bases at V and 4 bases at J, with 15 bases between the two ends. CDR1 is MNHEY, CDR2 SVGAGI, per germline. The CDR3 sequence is CASRASSGYEQYF. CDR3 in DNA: TGTGCCAGCCGGGCATCTTCGGGATACGAGCAGTACTTC.

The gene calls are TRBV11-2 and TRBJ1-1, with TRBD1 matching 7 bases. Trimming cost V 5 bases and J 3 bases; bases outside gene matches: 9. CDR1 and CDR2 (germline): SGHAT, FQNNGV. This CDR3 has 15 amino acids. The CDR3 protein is CASSPGTALDTEAFF. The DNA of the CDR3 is TGTGCCAGCAGCCCGGGGACAGCTCTGGACACTGAAGCTTTCTTT.

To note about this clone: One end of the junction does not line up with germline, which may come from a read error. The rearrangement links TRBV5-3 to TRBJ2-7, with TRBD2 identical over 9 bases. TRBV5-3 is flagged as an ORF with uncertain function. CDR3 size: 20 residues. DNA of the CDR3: TGTGCCAGAAGCTTGGCCCGGGGCGGGGGGGCCGTAGCATCCTCCTTCGAGCAGTACTTC. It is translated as CARSLARGGGAVASSFEQYF.

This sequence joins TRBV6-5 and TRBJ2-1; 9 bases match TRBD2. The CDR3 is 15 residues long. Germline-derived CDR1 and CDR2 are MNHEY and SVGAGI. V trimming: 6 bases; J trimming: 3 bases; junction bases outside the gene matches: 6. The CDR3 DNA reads TGTGCCAGCAGCCGACTAGCGGTCTACTACAATGAGCAGTTCTTC. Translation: CASSRLAVYYNEQFF.

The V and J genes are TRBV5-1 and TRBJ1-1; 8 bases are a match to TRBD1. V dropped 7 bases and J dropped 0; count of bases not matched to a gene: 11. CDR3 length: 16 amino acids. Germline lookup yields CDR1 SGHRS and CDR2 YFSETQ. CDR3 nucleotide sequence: TGCGCCAGCCCCCGCGGGCAGGGGGCAGTGAACACTGAAGCTTTCTTT. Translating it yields CASPRGQGAVNTEAFF.

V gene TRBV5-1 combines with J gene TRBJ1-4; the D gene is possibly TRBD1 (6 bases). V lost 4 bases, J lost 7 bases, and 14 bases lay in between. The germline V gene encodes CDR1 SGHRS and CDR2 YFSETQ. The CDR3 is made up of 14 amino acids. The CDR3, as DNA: TGCGCCAGCAGCGATCAGGGGCGGGGTGAAAAACTGTTTTTT. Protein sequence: CASSDQGRGEKLFF.

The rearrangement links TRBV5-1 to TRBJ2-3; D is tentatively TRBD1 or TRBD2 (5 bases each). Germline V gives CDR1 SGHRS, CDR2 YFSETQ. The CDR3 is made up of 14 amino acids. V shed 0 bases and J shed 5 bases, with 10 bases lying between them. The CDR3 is CASSLALGEDTQYF. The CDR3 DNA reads TGCGCCAGCAGCTTGGCCTTGGGGGAAGATACGCAGTATTTT.

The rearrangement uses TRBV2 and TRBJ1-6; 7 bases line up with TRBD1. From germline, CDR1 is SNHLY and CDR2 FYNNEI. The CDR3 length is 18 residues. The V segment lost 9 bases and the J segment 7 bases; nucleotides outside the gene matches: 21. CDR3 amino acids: CASNPGTANARGNSPLHF. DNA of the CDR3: TGTGCCAGTAATCCGGGGACAGCGAATGCCCGGGGGAATTCACCCCTCCACTTT. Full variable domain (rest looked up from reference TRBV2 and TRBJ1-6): EPEVTQTPSHQVTQMGQEVILRCVPISNHLYFYWYRQILGQKVEFLVSFYNNEISEKSEIFDDQFSVERPDGSNFTLKIRSTKLEDSAMYFCASNPGTANARGNSPLHFGNGTRLTVT.

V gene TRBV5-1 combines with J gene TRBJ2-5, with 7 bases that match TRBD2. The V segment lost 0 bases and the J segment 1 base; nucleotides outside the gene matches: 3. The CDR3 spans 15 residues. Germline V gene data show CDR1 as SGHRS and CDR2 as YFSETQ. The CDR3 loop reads CASSLGTSVQETQYF. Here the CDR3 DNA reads TGCGCCAGCAGCTTGGGAACTAGCGTCCAAGAGACCCAGTACTTC.

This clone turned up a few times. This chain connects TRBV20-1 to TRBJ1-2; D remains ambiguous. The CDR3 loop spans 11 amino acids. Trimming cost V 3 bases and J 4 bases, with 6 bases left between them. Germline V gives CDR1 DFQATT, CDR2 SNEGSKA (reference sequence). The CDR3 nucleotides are TGCAGTGCTAGGGGGAGCTATGGCTACACCTTC. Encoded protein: CSARGSYGYTF.

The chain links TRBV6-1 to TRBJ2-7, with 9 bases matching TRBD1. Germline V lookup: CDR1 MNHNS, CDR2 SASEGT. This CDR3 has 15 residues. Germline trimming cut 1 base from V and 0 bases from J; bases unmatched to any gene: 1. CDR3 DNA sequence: TGTGCCAGCAGTGAAGAGACAGGGGGCTCCTACGAGCAGTACTTC. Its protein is CASSEETGGSYEQYF.

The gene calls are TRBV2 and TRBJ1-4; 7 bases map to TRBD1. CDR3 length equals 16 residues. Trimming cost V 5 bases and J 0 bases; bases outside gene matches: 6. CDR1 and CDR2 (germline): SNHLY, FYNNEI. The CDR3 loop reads CASSKGGGSTNEKLFF. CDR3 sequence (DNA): TGTGCCAGCAGTAAAGGAGGGGGCTCAACTAATGAAAAACTGTTTTTT.

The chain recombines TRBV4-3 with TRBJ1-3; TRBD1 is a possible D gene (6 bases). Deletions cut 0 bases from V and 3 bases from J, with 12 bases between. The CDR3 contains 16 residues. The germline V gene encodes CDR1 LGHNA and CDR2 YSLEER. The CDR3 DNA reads TGCGCCAGCAGCCAAGATCCGGGGACATATGGAAACACCATATATTTT. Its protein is CASSQDPGTYGNTIYF.

DNA for the CDR3: TGCGCCAGCAGCTTAGCGGGGGGACTCCTTTCCTACAATGAGCAGTTCTTC. It specifies CASSLAGGLLSYNEQFF. The rearrangement links TRBV5-1 to TRBJ2-1, with 9 bases matching TRBD2. The CDR3 is made up of 17 amino acids. Germline CDR1 and CDR2: SGHRS and YFSETQ. V was pared by 2 bases and J by 1 base, with 7 bases of the junction left unmatched.

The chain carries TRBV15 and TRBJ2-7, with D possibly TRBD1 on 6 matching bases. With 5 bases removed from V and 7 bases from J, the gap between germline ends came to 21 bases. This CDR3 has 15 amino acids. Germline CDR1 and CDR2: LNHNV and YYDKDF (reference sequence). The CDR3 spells CATSSSTPDRREQYF. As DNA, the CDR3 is TGTGCCACCAGCTCTTCAACCCCGGACAGAAGGGAGCAGTACTTC.

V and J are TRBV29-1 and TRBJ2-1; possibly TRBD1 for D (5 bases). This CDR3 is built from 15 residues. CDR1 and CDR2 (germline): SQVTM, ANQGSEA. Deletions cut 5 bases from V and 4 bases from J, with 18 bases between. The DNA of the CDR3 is TGCAGCGTTCGGTCTACAGGCCAGTCTTACAATGAGCAGTTCTTC. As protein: CSVRSTGQSYNEQFF.

Here the CDR3 reads CASSYMETQYF. CDR3 nucleotide sequence: TGTGCCAGCAGTTACATGGAGACCCAGTACTTC. The chain is built from TRBV6-5 and TRBJ2-5; D gene ambiguous. Looked up from germline, CDR1 is MNHEY and CDR2 is SVGAGI. The CDR3 has 11 residues. V was clipped by 2 bases and J by 5 bases, with 3 bases between them.